Listed below are T cell receptor beta chains from one sample, sequenced in a study of blood T cell repertoires in COVID-19. Some clones are missing from TCRdb's copy, which holds only in-frame ones; the method was immunoSEQ multiplex PCR. The sample contains about 240,000 clones, approximately 80% of which appear only once. The sample consisted of peripheral blood. The source of these receptors is a man aged 25 to 40 who had recovered from COVID-19. The CDR3 runs from the conserved cysteine through the conserved F or W. The D gene is left open where the match is weak. Expanded clones are given a class, and other clones once, few, many or no size at all.

d_call j_call clone_size cdr3_length v_call cdr3_aa cdr3_nt
TRBD1 TRBJ1-5 - 16 TRBV2 CASGTGQEYSNQPQHF TGTGCCAGTGGCACTGGACAGGAGTATAGCAATCAGCCCCAGCATTTT
TRBD2 TRBJ2-1 - 13 TRBV10-2 CASVGGAVNEQFF TGCGCCAGCGTCGGGGGGGCGGTCAATGAGCAGTTCTTC
TRBD1 TRBJ2-7 - 13 TRBV12-3/TRBV12-4 CASSRQGVYEQYF TGTGCCAGCAGTCGACAGGGGGTCTACGAGCAGTACTTC
- TRBJ1-2 - 13 TRBV7-8 CASSLGLTEPYTF TGTGCCAGCAGCCTAGGATTGACAGAGCCCTACACCTTC
- TRBJ1-6 once 14 TRBV15 CATSRDRYNSPLHF TGTGCCACCAGCAGAGACAGGTATAATTCACCCCTCCACTTT
- TRBJ2-2 few 14 TRBV7-3 CASRRDGGTGELFF TGTGCCAGCCGCCGGGATGGGGGGACCGGGGAGCTGTTTTTT
- TRBJ2-1 - 13 TRBV12-1 CASSFVESGEQFF TGTGCCAGCAGCTTTGTGGAGTCTGGGGAGCAGTTCTTC
TRBD1 TRBJ2-3 - 16 TRBV3-1/TRBV3-2 CASSQTPGQRTDTQYF TGTGCCAGCAGCCAAACTCCGGGACAGAGGACAGATACGCAGTATTTT
- TRBJ1-5 - 15 TRBV19 CASSMDLPGNQPQHF TGTGCCAGTAGTATGGATCTTCCGGGAAATCAGCCCCAGCATTTT
TRBD2 TRBJ2-3 - 16 TRBV5-6 CASSWVLAGGTDTQYF TGTGCCAGCAGCTGGGTTTTAGCGGGAGGCACAGATACGCAGTATTTT
TRBD2 TRBJ2-1 - 16 TRBV2 CASEWRGGRASNEQFF TGTGCCAGCGAGTGGCGGGGGGGCCGAGCAAGCAATGAGCAGTTCTTC
TRBD1 TRBJ2-7 - 15 TRBV6-1 CASSEGAGGGYEQYF TGTGCCAGCAGTGAAGGCGCAGGGGGTGGCTACGAGCAGTACTTC
TRBD1 TRBJ1-2 - 15 TRBV28 CASSPIGQATHGYTF TGTGCCAGCAGCCCCATCGGACAGGCTACTCATGGCTACACCTTC
TRBD1 TRBJ1-1 - 12 TRBV28 CATSRGHTEAFF TGTGCCACTTCCAGGGGGCACACTGAAGCTTTCTTT
TRBD1 TRBJ2-2 few 14 TRBV7-9 CASSTTTGAGELFF TGTGCCAGCAGCACAACGACAGGGGCGGGGGAGCTGTTTTTT
TRBD1 TRBJ2-5 - 15 TRBV29-1 CSVTPPGQGRETQYF TGCAGCGTCACCCCCCCGGGACAGGGGCGAGAGACCCAGTACTTC
- TRBJ1-5 few 13 TRBV15 CATSRNRGEPQHF TGTGCCACCAGCAGAAATCGCGGGGAGCCCCAGCATTTT
- TRBJ1-2 - 14 TRBV2 CASSTQGLGYGYTF TGTGCCAGCAGTACCCAGGGATTAGGCTATGGCTACACCTTC
- TRBJ2-4 - 15 TRBV6-1 CASSEMDTVKNIQYF TGTGCCAGCAGTGAGATGGACACCGTTAAAAACATTCAGTACTTC
- TRBJ2-1 - 15 TRBV9 CASSVAGGNYNEQFF TGTGCCAGCAGCGTAGCCGGGGGAAACTACAATGAGCAGTTCTTC
- TRBJ1-1 - 15 TRBV15 CATSRDPRVGTEAFF TGTGCCACCAGCAGAGATCCCAGGGTAGGCACTGAAGCTTTCTTT